This TCR beta chain was observed in a study of cytomegalovirus exposure and HLA in healthy donors. Study-wide context: In an early release, HLA-typed donors contributed some 88 million unique TCR sequences.

Germline V CDR1 and CDR2: SGHDN, FVKESK. The CDR3 loop spans 14 amino acids. V shed 5 bases and J 5 bases; nucleotides not matched to a gene: 4. Findings and caveats of the study: Earlier results showed most TCR beta V segments being productive about 90% or about 30% of the time. Researchers reported in a later analysis that common viral pathogens appeared linked to several top clusters. What was likely a sequencing artifact was a cluster of highly shared sequence variants.

Note on this clone: Antigen unknown.

Vbeta (60) and Jbeta (13) primers were used in the PCR. The repertoire was sequenced with immunoSEQ multiplex PCR; TCRdb's copy has only in-frame clones and lacks some. Found here are 150,000 to 200,000 clones, roughly 77% of them singletons; the top ten hold 1.5% to 2%. The chain combines TRBV14 with TRBJ2-7, with TRBD2 matching over 12 bases. The source material was PBMCs. This receptor was obtained from a woman aged 18-29 years in good health and CMV-seronegative. DNA for the CDR3: TGTGCCAGCAGCTTGACTAGCGGGAGCCACGAGCAGTACTTC. Protein sequence: CASSLTSGSHEQYF.